Listed below are T cell receptor beta chains from one sample, sequenced in a study of regulatory T cells in long-lasting Graves disease. Using its own MiXCR run on the multiplex PCR reads, TCRdb lists one record per CDR3 protein. The data hold about 220,000 distinct CDR3 sequences, with approximately 19% observed a single time. These data were also reused for a study on T cells in Graves' hyperthyroidism and ophthalmopathy.

The sequencing here drew on peripheral blood mononuclear cells (PBMCs), taken at new diagnosis, from a patient treated with antithyroid drugs. These receptor sequences come from a woman aged 25 to 45 with Graves disease. CDR3s include the opening cysteine and the closing phenylalanine or tryptophan. Each record gives: clone size, J gene, V gene, CDR3 protein. Clone size is not always given. Where it is, it says once, few, many or a class for expanded clones.

NA	TRBJ1-3	TRBV4-1	CASSPVRDRFFTRAIYF
many	TRBJ2-7	TRBV9	CASSGSDRGSSEQYF
many	TRBJ1-2	TRBV29-1	CSVDPNNYGYTF
NA	TRBJ2-7	TRBV5-5	CASSTGTGTLYEQYF
many	TRBJ2-7	TRBV28	CASSPGTSGRYEQYF
many	TRBJ1-1	TRBV6-1	CASTDSMNTEAFF
many	TRBJ1-5	TRBV6-1	CASSTGPSGGQPQHF
many	TRBJ2-7	TRBV10-3	CAISENGQGQYYEQYF
many	TRBJ1-1	TRBV29-1	CSVDMGGMNTEAFF
NA	TRBJ1-3	TRBV9	CASRPSVTGNTIYF
NA	TRBJ2-7	TRBV6-5	CASSYSSPPYEQYF
many	TRBJ2-1	TRBV29-1	CSVDGEGGSYNEQFF
many	TRBJ2-3	TRBV18	CASSPLRQGRRADTQYF
many	TRBJ2-1	TRBV11-1	CASSLIPPSVNEQFF
many	TRBJ1-1	TRBV7-9	CASSFPGGTEAFF
many	TRBJ1-1	TRBV12-3/TRBV12-4	CASSTGSWNTEAFF
NA	TRBJ1-4	TRBV19	CASSISKVVEKLFF
many	TRBJ2-7	TRBV2	CASSVGLNSYEQYF
many	TRBJ1-2	TRBV20-1	CSEKTGVSGYTF
NA	TRBJ2-5	TRBV7-8	CASSLVFGGSQETQYF
NA	TRBJ2-3	TRBV2	CASRRGQGRDTQYF
once	TRBJ2-7	TRBV30	CAWSARGTGGPYEQYF
many	TRBJ1-1	TRBV2	CASSAGQTMAFF
many	TRBJ1-4	TRBV6-2/TRBV6-3	CASTTGTGEKLFF
many	TRBJ2-2	TRBV3-1	CASSQFTSGGGELFF
many	TRBJ1-6	TRBV6-1	CASISGTGGNSPLHF
many	TRBJ1-2	TRBV11-2	CASSSDRYGYTF
many	TRBJ1-1	TRBV18	CASSPRSGAGTEAFF
many	TRBJ2-2	TRBV28	CAGSLAETGELFF
NA	TRBJ2-2	TRBV3-1	CASSPTLPNGELFF
few	TRBJ2-2	TRBV19	CASSMGTGGPTGELFF
many	TRBJ2-7	TRBV6-1	CAIQSGGLPGYEQYF
many	TRBJ2-7	TRBV28	CASSTTRQGRYEQYF
many	TRBJ1-6	TRBV3-1	CASSHPPGQLYNSPLHF
many	TRBJ2-5	TRBV5-6	CASSPLQGAQGAQYF
few	TRBJ2-7	TRBV6-1	CASSEEWAVFSYEQYF
NA	TRBJ2-2	TRBV6-5	CASSYFSAAGELFF
NA	TRBJ1-3	TRBV19	CASRQQGTAGNTIYF
many	TRBJ1-1	TRBV30	CAWSVNGGERVTEAFF
many	TRBJ2-7	TRBV6-1	CASMGLAGPYEQYF
NA	TRBJ2-7	TRBV5-6	CASSTVGEQYF
many	TRBJ2-1	TRBV6-2/TRBV6-3	CASSALRTDNEQFF
many	TRBJ1-6	TRBV28	CASSFPRNRGPSPLHF
many	TRBJ1-2	TRBV6-5	CASSSFRVSEHNYGYTF
few	TRBJ2-1	TRBV25-1	CASRPDGYNEQFF
few	TRBJ2-1	TRBV5-1	CASSLEVGDGGQFF
many	TRBJ1-2	TRBV2	CASSQGGLLGYTF
many	TRBJ2-1	TRBV10-3	CATGQSSYNEQFF